This T cell receptor (beta chain) was sequenced during a study of read filtering for tumor transcriptome and immune sequencing. This clonotype occurred a few times. Per the germline V gene, CDR1 is SNHLY and CDR2 is FYNNEI. The CDR3 totals 14 residues. The germline V and J ends were trimmed by 6 bases and 1 base, with 9 bases remaining between them. The library was built from roughly 400 ng RNA with molecular barcoded adaptors for alpha/delta and beta/gamma chains. TCRdb analysed the reads with MiXCR anew, one entry per CDR3 protein. The sample has around 41,000 distinct CDR3 sequences; around 15% are singletons.

Sequencing was carried out using a population of CD138-negative cells sorted from bone marrow. This clonotype was obtained from a donor aged 40 or over with multiple myeloma. The V and J genes are TRBV2 and TRBJ2-2; perhaps TRBD1 as D (6 bases). The CDR3 DNA is TGTGCCAGCAGACAGGGTCTGAACACCGGGGAGCTGTTTTTT. Its translation is CASRQGLNTGELFF.